Reported below is one T cell receptor beta chain. At least ten counts were recorded for this clonotype. Its antigen specificity is not known. Per-base quality was not reported, and no clone a single base away is much larger than it. This entry belongs to a study of blood T cells in healthy people across ages (dated by TCRdb to the mid-2010s). Background for the entire study: In model experiments, template switching captured about one uniquely barcoded TCR beta cDNA molecule for every two T cells. Donors of different ages were randomly distributed across sequencing lanes to avoid experimental bias. Using the same blood draw, the study looked at two additional independent replicas of 1 million unique cDNA reads for two donors, one aged 18 to 29 and the other aged 80 or older. The donors were divided into four age groups: young (average around 15 years), middle-aged (about 39), aged (62) and long-lived (82). Using deep sequencing normalized with unique cDNA molecular identifiers, the study measured how TCR beta repertoire diversity changes with age.

The CDR3 runs 14 residues from the cysteine to the phenylalanine. Only CDR3 DNA is held: 42 bases, read in frame from base 1. CDR1 and CDR2 are drawn from the germline V gene: SNHLY, FYNNEI. Trimming takes 7 bases from V and 3 bases from J, and the germline ends sit 16 bases apart. The library was produced with 5' RACE. Sequencer: Illumina HiSeq 2500. A second PCR of about 7 to 12 cycles was run with a J-beta primer mix and a sample-barcoded 5' primer. Each TCR beta cDNA molecule received a unique molecular identifier from a template-switch 5' adaptor carrying 12 random nucleotides. Each sample yielded at least 2.5 million CDR3-containing paired-end reads. The Mint cDNA synthesis kit, primed by a TRBC-specific oligonucleotide, was used to synthesize first-strand cDNA from all RNA. After uracil-DNA glycosylase treatment, a first 18-cycle PCR used universal primers M1SS and BC2_uni_R on all cDNA. In the source study's methods: Each sample was normalized by randomly selecting 1 million high-quality reads, each carrying a distinct molecular identifier. Instead of being binned into consensus sequences, reads that shared molecular identifiers were thrown out. MiTCR, run with a Q25 quality threshold and the strictest error-elimination algorithm, handled CDR3 identification, clonotype clustering and error correction. A nonparametric unseen species model with Euler transformation was used to estimate lower-bound total TCR beta diversity. TCRdb took the public reads, trimmed them with fastp at Q25, ran MiXCR for clone calling and kept in-frame beta chains. Merged by CDR3 protein, the rows form single entries marked with the most common genes and DNA. In this record, the V and J calls reflect TCRdb's handling and not the investigators' own analysis. In all, the sample holds 1.4 million or so distinct CDR3 sequences, and approximately 43% of those were seen once. Approximately 4.1% of the sample is taken by the ten largest.

Donors were under 40 systemically healthy Caucasian individuals from Russia aged roughly 6 to 95 years. Roughly 11 milliliters of peripheral blood were drawn from each donor into EDTA-treated Vacutainer tubes. PBMCs were isolated by Ficoll-Paque density-gradient centrifugation, with at least 7 million obtained per sample. Trizol reagent was used to extract total RNA from the PBMCs, yielding at least 6 micrograms per sample. Naive CD45RAhigh/CD27high T cell percentages were measured by flow cytometry on a PBMC aliquot from every donor. Here is what the overall study found, with its caveats: Estimates of total diversity based on one million sequenced T cells were regarded as lower bounds and as underestimates. As age increased, observed TCR beta diversity per million T cells dropped in a roughly linear way, and a significant reduction was already evident by age around 41. The CMV infection status of donors was not known, potentially confounding age-related changes in expanded clonotypes. Conclusive comparison of naive and antigen-experienced compartments was prevented by the profiling of bulk unsorted PBMCs. There was a strong correlation between observed TCR beta diversity and the percentage of naive T cells measured by flow cytometry. Compared with the aged group, the long-lived group had more naive CD4+ T cells, fewer expanded clones and increased TCR diversity, a pattern suggesting age selection.

The chain is assembled from TRBV2 and TRBJ2-7; a weak D assignment points to TRBD2 (5 bases agree). Sequenced input: blood. This TCR came from a woman aged 18-35 years in good health. The DNA sequence reads TGTGCCAGCATATATAGCGAAGGAGGCTACGAGCAGTACTTC. It codes for CASIYSEGGYEQYF.